This T cell receptor (beta chain) emerged from a study of blood T cell repertoires in COVID-19. As for the study in general: Samples representing acute and convalescent COVID-19 were sourced from the United States, Italy and Spain. From T cells, B-cell-depleted T cells, or PBMCs came the material, which was cDNA or gDNA.

Original analysis: Amplified reference gene primers provided the basis for estimating nucleated cell counts. TCRdb's table, derived via immunoSEQ multiplex PCR, lists solely in-frame clones and lacks some. Clone size and V and J calls were adopted from that table, with D and trimming inferred from the DNA. The table has about 190,000 clones, approximately 79% seen once. The CDR3 length is 18 residues. The germline CDR1 and CDR2 sequences are WSHSY and SAAADI. Trimming shortened V by 3 bases and J by 0 bases, and 21 bases separated the two germline ends. The chain employs TRBV10-2 and TRBJ2-7; maybe TRBD1 (5 bases). This TCR came from a woman between 45 and 60 years old with acute or convalescent COVID-19. Sample: peripheral blood. The CDR3 is CASSDPLLFDRYSYEQYF. CDR3 bases: TGCGCCAGCAGTGATCCCCTCTTATTCGACAGATACTCCTACGAGCAGTACTTC.